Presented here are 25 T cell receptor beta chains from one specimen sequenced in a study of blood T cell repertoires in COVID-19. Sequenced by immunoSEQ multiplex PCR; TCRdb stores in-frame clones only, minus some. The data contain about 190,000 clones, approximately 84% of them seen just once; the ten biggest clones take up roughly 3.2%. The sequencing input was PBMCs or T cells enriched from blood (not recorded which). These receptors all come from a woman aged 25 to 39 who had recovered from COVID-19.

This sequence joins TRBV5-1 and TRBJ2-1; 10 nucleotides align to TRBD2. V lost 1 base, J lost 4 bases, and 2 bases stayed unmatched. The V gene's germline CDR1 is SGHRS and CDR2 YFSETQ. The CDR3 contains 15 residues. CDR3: CASSLQRGGYNEQFF. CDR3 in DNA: TGCGCCAGCAGCTTGCAGCGGGGGGGGTACAATGAGCAGTTCTTC.

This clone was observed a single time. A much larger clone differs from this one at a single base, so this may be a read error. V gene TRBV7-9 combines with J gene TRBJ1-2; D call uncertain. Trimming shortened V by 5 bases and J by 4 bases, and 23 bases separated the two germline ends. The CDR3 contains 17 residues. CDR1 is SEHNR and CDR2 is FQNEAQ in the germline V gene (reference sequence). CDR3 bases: TGTGCCAGCAGCCAAGCCGTAACCCTCTCCTCGGGCTATGGCTACACCTTC. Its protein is CASSQAVTLSSGYGYTF.

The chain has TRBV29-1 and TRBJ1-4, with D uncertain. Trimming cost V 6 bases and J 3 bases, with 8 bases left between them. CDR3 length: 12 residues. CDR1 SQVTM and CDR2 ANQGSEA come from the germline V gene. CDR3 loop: CSVGYSNEKLFF. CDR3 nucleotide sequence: TGCAGCGTCGGGTATTCTAATGAAAAACTGTTTTTT.

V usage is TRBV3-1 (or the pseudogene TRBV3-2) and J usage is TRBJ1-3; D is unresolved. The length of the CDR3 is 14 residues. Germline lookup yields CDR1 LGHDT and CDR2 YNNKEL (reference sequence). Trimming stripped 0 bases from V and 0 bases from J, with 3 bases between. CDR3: CASSQESSGNTIYF. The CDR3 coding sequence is TGTGCCAGCAGCCAAGAGAGCTCTGGAAACACCATATATTTT.

The chain's CDR3 is CASSVDRGRQPQHF. The CDR3 DNA is TGTGCCAGCAGCGTGGACAGGGGGCGTCAGCCCCAGCATTTT. The chain carries TRBV21-1 and TRBJ1-5; the table's D call TRBD1 went unverified against the DNA. TRBV21-1 constitutes a pseudogene. The CDR3 covers 14 residues.

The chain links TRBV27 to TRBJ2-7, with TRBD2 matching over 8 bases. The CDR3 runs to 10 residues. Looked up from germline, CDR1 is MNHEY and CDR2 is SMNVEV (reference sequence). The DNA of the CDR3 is TGTCCCGGGGGGGACTACGAGCAGTACGTC. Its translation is CPGGDYEQYV.

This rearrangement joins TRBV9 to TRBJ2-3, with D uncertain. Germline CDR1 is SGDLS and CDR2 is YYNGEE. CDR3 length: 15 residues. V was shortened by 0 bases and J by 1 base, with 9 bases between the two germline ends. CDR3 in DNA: TGTGCCAGCAGCGTAGAGGTTAGCCGCACAGATACGCAGTATTTT. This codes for CASSVEVSRTDTQYF. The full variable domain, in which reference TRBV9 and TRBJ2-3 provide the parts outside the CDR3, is DSGVTQTPKHLITATGQRVTLRCSPRSGDLSVYWYQQSLDQGLQFLIQYYNGEERAKGNILERFSAQQFPDLHSELNLSSLELGDSALYFCASSVEVSRTDTQYFGPGTRLTVL.

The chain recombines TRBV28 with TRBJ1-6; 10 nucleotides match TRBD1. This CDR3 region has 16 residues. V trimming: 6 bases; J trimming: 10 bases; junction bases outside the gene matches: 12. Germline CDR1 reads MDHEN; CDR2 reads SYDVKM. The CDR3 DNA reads TGTGCCAGCAGCCAACCCGGGACAGGGGTTTACTCACCCCTCCACTTT. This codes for CASSQPGTGVYSPLHF.

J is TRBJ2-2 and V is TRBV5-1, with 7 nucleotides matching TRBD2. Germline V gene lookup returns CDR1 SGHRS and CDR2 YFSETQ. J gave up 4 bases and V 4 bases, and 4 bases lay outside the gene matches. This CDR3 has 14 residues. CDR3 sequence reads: CASSRAGVTGELFF. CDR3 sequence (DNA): TGCGCCAGCAGCCGGGCGGGAGTCACCGGGGAGCTGTTTTTT.

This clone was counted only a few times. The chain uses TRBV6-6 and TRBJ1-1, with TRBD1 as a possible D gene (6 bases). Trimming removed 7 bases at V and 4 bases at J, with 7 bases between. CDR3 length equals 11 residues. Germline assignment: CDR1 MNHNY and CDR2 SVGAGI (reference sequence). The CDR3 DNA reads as TGTGCCAGCAACAGGGCCACTGAAGCTTTCTTT. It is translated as CASNRATEAFF.

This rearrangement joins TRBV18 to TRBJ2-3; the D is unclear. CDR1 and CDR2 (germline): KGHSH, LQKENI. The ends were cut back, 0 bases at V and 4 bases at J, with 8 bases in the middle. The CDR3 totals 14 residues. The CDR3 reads CASSPPTAADTQYF. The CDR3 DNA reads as TGTGCCAGCTCACCACCGACGGCGGCAGATACGCAGTATTTT.

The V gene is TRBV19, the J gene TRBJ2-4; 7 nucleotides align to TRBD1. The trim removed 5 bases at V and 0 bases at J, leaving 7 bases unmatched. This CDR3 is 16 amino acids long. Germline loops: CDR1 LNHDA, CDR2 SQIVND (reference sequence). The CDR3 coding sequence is TGTGCCAGTAGTGGTACGGGACAGTTAGCCAAAAACATTCAGTACTTC. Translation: CASSGTGQLAKNIQYF.

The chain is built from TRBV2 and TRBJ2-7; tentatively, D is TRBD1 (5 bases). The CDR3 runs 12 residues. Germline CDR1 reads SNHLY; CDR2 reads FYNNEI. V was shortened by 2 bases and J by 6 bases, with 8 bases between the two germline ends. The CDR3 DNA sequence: TGTGCCAGCAGTGAACAGGGTATCGAGCAGTACGTC. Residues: CASSEQGIEQYV.

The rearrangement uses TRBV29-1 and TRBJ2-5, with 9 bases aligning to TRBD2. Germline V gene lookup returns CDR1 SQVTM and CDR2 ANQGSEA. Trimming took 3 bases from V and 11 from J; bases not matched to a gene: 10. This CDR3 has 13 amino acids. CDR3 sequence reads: CSVELAGDIIQYF. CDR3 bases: TGCAGCGTTGAGTTAGCGGGAGATATAATACAGTACTTC.

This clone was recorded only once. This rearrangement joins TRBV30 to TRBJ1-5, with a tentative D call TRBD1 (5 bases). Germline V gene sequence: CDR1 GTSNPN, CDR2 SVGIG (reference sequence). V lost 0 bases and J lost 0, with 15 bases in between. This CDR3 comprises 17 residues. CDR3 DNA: TGTGCCTGGAGTGTCGGGCAGGGTTTCTATAGCAATCAGCCCCAGCATTTT. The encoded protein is CAWSVGQGFYSNQPQHF. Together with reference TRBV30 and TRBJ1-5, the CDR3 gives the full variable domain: SQTIHQWPATLVQPVGSPLSLECTVEGTSNPNLYWYRQAAGRGLQLLFYSVGIGQISSEVPQNLSASRPQDRQFILSSKKLLLSDSGFYLCAWSVGQGFYSNQPQHFGDGTRLSIL.

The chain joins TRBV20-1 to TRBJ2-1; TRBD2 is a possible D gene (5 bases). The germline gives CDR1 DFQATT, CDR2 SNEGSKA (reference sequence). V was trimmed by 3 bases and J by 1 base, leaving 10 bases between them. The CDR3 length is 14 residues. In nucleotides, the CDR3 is TGCAGTGCTAGTGGACTTTCTTCCTACAATGAGCAGTTCTTC. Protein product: CSASGLSSYNEQFF.

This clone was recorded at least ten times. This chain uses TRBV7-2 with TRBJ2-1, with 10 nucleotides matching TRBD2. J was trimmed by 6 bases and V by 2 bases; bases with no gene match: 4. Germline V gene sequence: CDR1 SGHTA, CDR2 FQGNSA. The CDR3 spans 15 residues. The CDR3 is CASSLLRLAGNEQFF. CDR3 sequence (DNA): TGTGCCAGCAGCTTACTTCGACTAGCGGGCAATGAGCAGTTCTTC.

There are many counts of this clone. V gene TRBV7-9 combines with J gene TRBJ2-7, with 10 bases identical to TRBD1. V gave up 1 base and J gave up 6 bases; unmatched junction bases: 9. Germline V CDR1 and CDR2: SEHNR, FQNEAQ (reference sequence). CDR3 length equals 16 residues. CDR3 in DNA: TGTGCCAGCAGCTTAGGTCGCGGGACAGGGGTAGGCGAGCAGTACTTC. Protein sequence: CASSLGRGTGVGEQYF.

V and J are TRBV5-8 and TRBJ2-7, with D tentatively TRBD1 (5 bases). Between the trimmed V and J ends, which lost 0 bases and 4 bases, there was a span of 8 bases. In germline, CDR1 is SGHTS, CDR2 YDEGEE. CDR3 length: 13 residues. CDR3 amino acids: CASSLGQLYEQYF. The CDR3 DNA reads TGTGCCAGCAGCTTGGGACAGCTATACGAGCAGTACTTC.

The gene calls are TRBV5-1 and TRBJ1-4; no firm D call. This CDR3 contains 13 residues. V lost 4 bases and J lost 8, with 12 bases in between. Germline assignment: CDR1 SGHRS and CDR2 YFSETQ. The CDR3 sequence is CASSPAGYEKLFF. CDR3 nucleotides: TGCGCCAGCAGCCCGGCGGGATACGAAAAACTGTTTTTT.

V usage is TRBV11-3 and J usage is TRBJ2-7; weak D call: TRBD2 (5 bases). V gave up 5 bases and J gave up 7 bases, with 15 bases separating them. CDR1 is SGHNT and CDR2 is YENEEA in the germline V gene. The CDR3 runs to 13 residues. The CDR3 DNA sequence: TGTGCCAGCAGCGCAGGCCCCGGGGAGGAGCAGTACGTC. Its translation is CASSAGPGEEQYV.

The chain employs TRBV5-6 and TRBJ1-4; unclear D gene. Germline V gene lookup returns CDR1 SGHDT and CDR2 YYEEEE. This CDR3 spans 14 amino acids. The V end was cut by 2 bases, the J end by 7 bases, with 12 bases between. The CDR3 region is CASSFGRAAEKLFF. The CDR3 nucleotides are TGTGCCAGCAGCTTCGGGAGGGCAGCTGAAAAACTGTTTTTT.

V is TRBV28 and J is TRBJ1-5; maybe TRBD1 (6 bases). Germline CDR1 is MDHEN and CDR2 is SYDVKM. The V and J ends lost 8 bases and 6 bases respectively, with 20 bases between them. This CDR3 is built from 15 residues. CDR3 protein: CASSRMAGAGQPQHF. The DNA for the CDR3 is TGTGCCAGCTCCCGGATGGCGGGGGCGGGTCAGCCCCAGCATTTT. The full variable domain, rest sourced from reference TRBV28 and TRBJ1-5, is DVKVTQSSRYLVKRTGEKVFLECVQDMDHENMFWYRQDPGLGLRLIYFSYDVKMKEKGDIPEGYSVSREKKERFSLILESASTNQTSMYLCASSRMAGAGQPQHFGDGTRLSIL.

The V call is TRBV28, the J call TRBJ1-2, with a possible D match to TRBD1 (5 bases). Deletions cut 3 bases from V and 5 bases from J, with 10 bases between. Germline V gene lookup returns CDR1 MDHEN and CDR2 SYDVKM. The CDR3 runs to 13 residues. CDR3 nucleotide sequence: TGTGCCAGCAGTTTGACAGTCGCTTATGGCTACACCTTC. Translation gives CASSLTVAYGYTF.

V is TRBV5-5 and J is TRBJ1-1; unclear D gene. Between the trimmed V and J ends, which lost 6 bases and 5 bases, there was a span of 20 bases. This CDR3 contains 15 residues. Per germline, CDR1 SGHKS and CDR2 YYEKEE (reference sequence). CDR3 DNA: TGTGCCAGCAATGAGGCTAATGGATGGAATACTGAAGCTTTCTTT. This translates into CASNEANGWNTEAFF. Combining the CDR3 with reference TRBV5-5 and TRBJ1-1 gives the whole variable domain DAGVTQSPTHLIKTRGQQVTLRCSPISGHKSVSWYQQVLGQGPQFIFQYYEKEERGRGNFPDRFSARQFPNYSSELNVNALLLGDSALYLCASNEANGWNTEAFFGQGTRLTVV.